The 25 T cell receptor beta chains given below trace back to one sample, sequenced in a study of T cell repertoires in cytomegalovirus infection (dated by TCRdb to about 2019). Which antigens these TCRs recognize remains unknown. The sample was run on an Illumina HiSeq 1500. Using fastp at Q25 and MiXCR, TCRdb reprocessed the public reads and kept productive beta chains. Each entry is one CDR3 protein sequence, shown with its most common DNA and genes. A total of approximately 770,000 distinct CDR3 sequences appear in this sample, about 29% of them only once. The ten largest make up around 13% of the sample. Taken with the paper, the label for treatment or condition translates to: in vitro stimulation with specific CMV peptide epitopes to enrich CMV-specific T cells. Material: cultured CD8+ T cells from PBMCs, obtained from culture after CMV antigen stimulation. Receptors originate from a human donor in good health (CMV status not recorded). Some clones in this sample may be carry-over from other donors' samples.

This chain uses TRBV10-3 with TRBJ1-2; D is possibly TRBD1 (6 bases). CDR1 is ENHRY, CDR2 SYGVKD, per germline. V lost 0 bases, J lost 6 bases, and 14 bases lay in between. The CDR3 has 15 amino acids. The CDR3 DNA reads TGTGCCATCAGTGAGTCCCTAACAGGGATCGATGGCTACACCTTC. Its translation: CAISESLTGIDGYTF.

This clonotype appeared many times. This sequence joins TRBV7-9 and TRBJ2-7; D is perhaps TRBD1 or TRBD2 (5 bases each). Germline V gene lookup returns CDR1 SEHNR and CDR2 FQNEAQ (reference sequence). Trimming took 3 bases from V and 5 from J, leaving 8 bases between them. CDR3 length: 12 amino acids. The CDR3 DNA is TGTGCCAGCAGCTTTAGAGGGGACGAGCAGTACTTC. It encodes CASSFRGDEQYF.

The table lists this clonotype with a few counts. The chain recombines TRBV6-2 or TRBV6-3 with TRBJ2-1, with a possible D match to TRBD1 (5 bases). The germline gives CDR1 MNHEY, CDR2 SVGEGT. Trimming stripped 2 bases from V and 6 bases from J, with 11 bases between. The CDR3 loop spans 14 amino acids. Written as DNA, the CDR3 is TGTGCCAGCAGTTACGGGGCAGGGCCCAATGAGCAGTTCTTC. This translates into CASSYGAGPNEQFF.

The chain couples TRBV7-6 to TRBJ2-3, with 11 bases aligning to TRBD2. V shed 5 bases, J shed 5 bases, and the junction held 9 bases outside the gene matches. The V gene's germline CDR1 is SGHVS and CDR2 FNYEAQ. This CDR3 has 16 residues. The CDR3 bases are TGTGCCAGCAGCACGTTAGCGGGGGGGCTTATAGATACGCAGTATTTT. Translated: CASSTLAGGLIDTQYF.

This clonotype was detected a few times. This sequence joins TRBV7-6 and TRBJ1-1; weak D call: TRBD1 (6 bases). V gave up 0 bases and J gave up 8 bases, with 10 bases separating them. The CDR3 is 13 amino acids. Germline V gene data show CDR1 as SGHVS and CDR2 as FNYEAQ. The CDR3 here is CASSLALDREAFF. In DNA form, the CDR3 reads TGTGCCAGCAGCTTAGCGCTTGACAGGGAAGCTTTCTTT.

This chain uses TRBV29-1 with TRBJ1-2; possible D gene TRBD1, 5 bases. CDR1 and CDR2 from the germline V gene are SQVTM and ANQGSEA. This CDR3 region has 12 residues. The V end was cut by 4 bases, the J end by 4 bases, with 10 bases between. CDR3 residues: CSVARAGYGYTF. CDR3 sequence (DNA): TGCAGCGTTGCCAGGGCCGGCTATGGCTACACCTTC. Full variable domain (rest looked up from reference TRBV29-1 and TRBJ1-2): SAVISQKPSRDICQRGTSLTIQCQVDSQVTMMFWYRQQPGQSLTLIATANQGSEATYESGFVIDKFPISRPNLTFSTLTVSNMSPEDSSIYLCSVARAGYGYTFGSGTRLTVV.

This clonotype was seen at least ten times. The junction and the germline gene differ at one end; a read error may be behind it. This chain uses TRBV7-7 with TRBJ2-5; D is possibly TRBD1 (5 bases). This CDR3 comprises 13 residues. CDR1 SSHAT and CDR2 FNYEAQ come from the germline V gene (reference sequence). Written as DNA, the CDR3 is TGTGCTAGCAGCTGGGGCAGGCGAGAGACCCAGTACTTC. Protein product: CASSWGRRETQYF.

V and J are TRBV12-3 or TRBV12-4 and TRBJ2-7, with a tentative D call TRBD2 (6 bases). This CDR3 spans 14 amino acids. V was shortened by 3 bases and J by 2 bases, with 11 bases between the two germline ends. CDR3 region: CASSFGGPTYEQYV. The CDR3 DNA reads as TGTGCCAGCAGTTTCGGGGGTCCCACCTACGAGCAGTACGTC.

This chain uses TRBV20-1 with TRBJ1-1; a possible D gene is TRBD1 (5 bases). The ends were cut back, 1 base at V and 8 bases at J, with 20 bases in the middle. The germline CDR1 and CDR2 sequences are DFQATT and SNEGSKA (reference sequence). The CDR3 extends over 15 amino acids. CDR3 sequence reads: CSARVTPGLSVEAFF. As DNA, the CDR3 is TGCAGTGCTAGAGTTACTCCGGGACTTTCGGTGGAAGCTTTCTTT.

The chain links TRBV5-6 to TRBJ2-1; TRBD2 might be the D (7 bases). The V gene lost 2 bases and the J gene lost 3 bases, with 15 bases spanning the gap. The germline V gene has CDR1 SGHDT and CDR2 YYEEEE. The CDR3 is 16 residues long. CDR3 sequence (DNA): TGTGCCAGCAGCTTAGGGGGGGGGGGTTACTACAATGAGCAGTTCTTC. Translated, it gives CASSLGGGGYYNEQFF.

The CDR3 reads CASTSGASGPQHF. The CDR3 DNA reads as TGTGCCAGCACCTCGGGGGCTTCAGGGCCCCAGCATTTT. V is TRBV6-6 and J is TRBJ1-5; TRBD1 is a possible D gene (6 bases). The V end was cut by 7 bases, the J end by 9 bases, with 16 bases between. CDR1 is MNHNY, CDR2 SVGAGI, per germline (reference sequence). This CDR3 region has 13 residues.

In this sample, this clonotype turned up a few times. The V call is TRBV27, the J call TRBJ2-1; unclear D gene. The CDR3 spans 11 residues. Looked up from germline, CDR1 is MNHEY and CDR2 is SMNVEV (reference sequence). V was trimmed by 6 bases and J by 8 bases, leaving 8 bases between them. CDR3 nucleotides: TGTGCCAGCAGAAACGGGTATGAGCAGTTCTTC. Translating gives CASRNGYEQFF.

This clonotype came up a few times. The rearrangement uses TRBV18 and TRBJ2-1, with D tentatively TRBD2 (6 bases). V shed 6 bases and J shed 8 bases, with 26 bases lying between them. Germline assignment: CDR1 KGHSH and CDR2 LQKENI. The CDR3 covers 17 residues. DNA of the CDR3: TGTGCCAGCTCCCTCCGATGGAGGGCCCAAGCAGTCGATGAGCAGTTCTTC. Encoded protein: CASSLRWRAQAVDEQFF.

As regards this clonotype: This may stem from a read error, because a much larger clone lies one nucleotide away. The rearrangement uses TRBV6-1 and TRBJ2-7; D remains unclear. V lost 0 bases and J 4 bases, leaving 10 bases between the germline ends. The CDR3 is 14 residues long. Germline V CDR1 and CDR2: MNHNS, SASEGT. CDR3 loop: CASSEAFSGYEQYV. The CDR3 region has the DNA TGTGCCAGCAGTGAAGCGTTTAGTGGGTACGAGCAGTACGTC.

This chain links TRBV7-6 with TRBJ2-3; the match to TRBD1 covers 8 bases. CDR1 and CDR2 from the germline V gene are SGHVS and FNYEAQ. V was clipped by 5 bases and J by 3 bases; unmatched bases: 4. The CDR3 extends over 14 amino acids. CDR3 nucleotides: TGTGCCAGCAGCCAGGGACAGGCTACAGATACGCAGTATTTT. Translation gives CASSQGQATDTQYF.

The chain has TRBV12-5 and TRBJ2-5; D unresolved. The V end lost 5 bases, the J end lost 9 bases, and 13 bases lay between the germline ends. CDR1 is LGHNT and CDR2 is FRNRAP in the germline V gene. The CDR3 is 12 residues long. The CDR3 protein is CASGRSEAAQYF. The CDR3 nucleotides are TGTGCTAGTGGTCGTTCAGAGGCGGCCCAGTACTTC.

About this clonotype: A much larger clonotype is one base distant, so this may be a read error. The chain combines TRBV2 with TRBJ2-3, with D unresolved. V was trimmed by 7 bases and J by 4 bases, leaving 3 bases between them. Germline assignment: CDR1 SNHLY and CDR2 FYNNEI. The CDR3 length is 10 residues. The CDR3 sequence is CASKSDTQYF. The CDR3 DNA follows: TGTGCCAGCAAGTCAGATACGCAGTATTTT. The complete variable domain, with remaining parts taken from reference TRBV2 and TRBJ2-3, reads EPEVTQTPSHQVTQMGQEVILRCVPISNHLYFYWYRQILGQKVEFLVSFYNNEISEKSEIFDDQFSVERPDGSNFTLKIRSTKLEDSAMYFCASKSDTQYFGPGTRLTVL.

This clonotype was seen more than once but under ten times. This chain joins TRBV7-8 and TRBJ1-1, with 12 positions matching TRBD1. Germline V gene data show CDR1 as SGHVS and CDR2 as FQNEAQ. CDR3 size: 15 residues. Trimming cost V 8 bases and J 5 bases; bases outside gene matches: 9. The CDR3 coding sequence is TGTGCCAGCGTGCCCGGGACAGGGGGCACTACTGAAGCTTTCTTT. Its translation: CASVPGTGGTTEAFF.

This clonotype was picked up many times. The rearrangement uses TRBV7-9 and TRBJ1-1, with a tentative D call TRBD1 (6 bases). Trimming cost V 1 base and J 0 bases, with 12 bases left between them. Germline V CDR1 and CDR2: SEHNR, FQNEAQ (reference sequence). This CDR3 contains 16 residues. CDR3 bases: TGTGCCAGCAGCTTAGGTGGACAGCTAATGAACACTGAAGCTTTCTTT. This encodes CASSLGGQLMNTEAFF.

The chain links TRBV27 to TRBJ2-7; D possibly corresponds to TRBD1 (5 bases). Trimming removed 7 bases at V and 3 bases at J, with 10 bases between. This CDR3 spans 12 amino acids. Germline V CDR1 and CDR2: MNHEY, SMNVEV (reference sequence). The CDR3 region is CASTGHDYEQYF. CDR3 in DNA: TGTGCCAGCACAGGGCACGACTACGAGCAGTACTTC.

This clonotype was observed a few times. This chain joins TRBV7-6 and TRBJ2-2; no clear D. This CDR3 region has 13 residues. CDR1 SGHVS and CDR2 FNYEAQ come from the germline V gene. V lost 6 bases, J lost 7 bases, and 12 bases lay in between. CDR3 sequence (DNA): TGTGCCAGCAGAGTCACGATCGGCGGGGAGCTGTTTTTT. It is translated as CASRVTIGGELFF.

The chain couples TRBV19 to TRBJ1-2; D is perhaps TRBD1 (5 bases). The CDR3 has 17 residues. Germline V gene sequence: CDR1 LNHDA, CDR2 SQIVND (reference sequence). Deletions cut 0 bases from V and 3 bases from J, with 17 bases between. The CDR3 sequence is CASSIDESGALHYGYTF. The CDR3, as DNA: TGTGCCAGTAGTATAGATGAATCCGGGGCGCTCCACTATGGCTACACCTTC.

This chain uses TRBV12-5 with TRBJ2-3; 13 bases match TRBD2. With 6 bases clipped from V and 8 bases from J, the junction kept 14 bases outside the gene matches. From germline, CDR1 is LGHNT and CDR2 FRNRAP. This CDR3 spans 17 amino acids. The DNA for the CDR3 is TGTGCTAGTGGCTTTAACATCGGGACTAGCGGGGCCGGTACGCAGTATTTT. Translated, it gives CASGFNIGTSGAGTQYF.

In this sample, this clonotype turned up many times. The V gene is TRBV7-8, the J gene TRBJ1-1; D remains unclear. The CDR3 has 17 amino acids. Germline CDR1 reads SGHVS; CDR2 reads FQNEAQ. V was shortened by 0 bases and J by 4 bases, with 18 bases between the two germline ends. As DNA, the CDR3 is TGTGCCAGCAGCTTAGCAGGGATTCAGGTTTTGGGCACTGAAGCTTTCTTT. It specifies CASSLAGIQVLGTEAFF.

The rearrangement uses TRBV10-3 and TRBJ1-2; TRBD1 is a possible D gene (5 bases). The CDR3 sequence is 15 residues long. The V end lost 4 bases, the J end lost 3 bases, and 15 bases lay between the germline ends. The V gene's germline CDR1 is ENHRY and CDR2 SYGVKD. CDR3 nucleotides: TGTGCCATCAGTGGCAGGGACCAAGGGGACTATGGCTACACCTTC. The encoded protein is CAISGRDQGDYGYTF.